There are a few counts of the clone carrying this TCR beta chain. The antigen is unknown. This entry comes from a study of T cell responses to AZD1222 COVID-19 vaccine. Regarding the study as a whole: Donors in the cohort were predominantly white British and more often female, and clonal diversity was possibly underestimated.

Assay: immunoSEQ multiplex PCR; the TCRdb copy retains only in-frame clones and omits some. The top ten hold 3% to 4% of the sample, which has 90,000 to 120,000 clones, about 86% seen once. Trimming removed 2 bases from V and 0 bases from J, with 10 bases in between. CDR3 length: 16 residues. Germline loops: CDR1 SGHTA, CDR2 FQGNSA. Sequencing was performed on peripheral blood, taken on day 0 of AZD1222 vaccination. This rearrangement joins TRBV7-2 to TRBJ2-2; D may be TRBD2 (6 bases). The clonotype comes from an adult in good health. The CDR3 DNA sequence: TGTGCCAGCAGCTTATGGGGGGACCCGAACACCGGGGAGCTGTTTTTT. Protein: CASSLWGDPNTGELFF.